The clone carrying this T cell receptor (beta chain) was found a few times. This specimen belongs to a study of identical twins. MiXCR, run by TCRdb on the 5' RACE reads, gives a single entry per CDR3 protein. The sample contains 400,000 to 650,000 distinct CDR3 sequences, approximately 22% of which appear only once. This same sample was also part of a study on T cells expressing NK-cell markers.

Material for sequencing was CD4+ T cells sorted from blood. The receptor comes from a woman between 18 and 29 years old in good health.

DNA for the CDR3: TGTGCCAGCAGACGACTAGCGGGGGGTTCTAGCACAGATACGCAGTATTTT. This gives the protein CASRRLAGGSSTDTQYF. The V gene is TRBV6-1, the J gene TRBJ2-3, with TRBD2 matching over 13 bases. V dropped 6 bases and J dropped 0; count of bases not matched to a gene: 6. The CDR3 spans 17 residues. Per the germline V gene, CDR1 is MNHNS and CDR2 is SASEGT.